The TCR beta chain under discussion was sequenced for a study of T-cell reconstitution after alpha-beta-depleted transplantation in children. Points from the study as a whole: There were reportedly several hundred expanded graft clones from which alpha-beta T cells came about two months after transplant. Some patients showed high day-60 TCRbeta diversity, which derived from surviving recipient T cells and thymic progenitors. T-cell counts and diversity at one year post-transplant came mainly from newly produced T cells.

Germline V gene sequence: CDR1 ENHRY, CDR2 SYGVKD. The V segment lost 3 bases and the J segment 5 bases; nucleotides outside the gene matches: 6. The CDR3 is 15 residues long. Ten or more counts support this clonotype. The antigen is not known. TCRbeta library preparation incorporated unique molecular identifiers. MiXCR, applied by TCRdb to the PCR reads, yields one record per CDR3 protein. The sample contains a few hundred thousand distinct CDR3 sequences, about a tenth of which appear only once. This specimen was PBMCs, taken before TCRalphabeta/CD19-depleted stem cell transplant. This clonotype originated in a child in the first two years of life with acute myeloid leukemia, due to receive a stem cell transplant. This sequence joins TRBV10-3 and TRBJ2-2; 7 bases align to TRBD1. The CDR3 region is CAISEGDRVTGELFF. In DNA, the CDR3 is TGTGCCATCAGTGAAGGAGACAGGGTGACCGGGGAGCTGTTTTTT.